This passage covers 2 T cell receptor beta chains from one sample sequenced in a study of metastatic and nonmetastatic thyroid tumors. Patients had received no treatment of any kind before thyroid surgery. With MiXCR, TCRdb reprocessed the PCR reads. This table has about 93,000 clones, over 9.5% appearing once. The sequencing sample was made of blood. The source of these receptors is a female donor with papillary thyroid cancer or a benign thyroid nodule (not recorded which). Some clones in this sample may be carry-over from other donors' samples.

A note on this clone: The junction differs from germline at one of its ends, possibly a read error. The chain joins TRBV14 to TRBJ2-1; D is possibly TRBD1 (5 bases). Germline-derived CDR1 and CDR2 are SGHDN and FVKESK. This CDR3 is 17 amino acids long. The CDR3 DNA sequence: TGTGCCAGCAGCCCCCAAGGAGCGACAGACCACTACGATGAGCAGTTCTTC. The encoded protein is CASSPQGATDHYDEQFF.

This chain joins TRBV7-3 and TRBJ1-1; D ambiguous. Trimming stripped 0 bases from V and 3 bases from J, with 5 bases between. The CDR3 runs to 13 residues. Germline CDR1 and CDR2: SGHTA and FQGTGA. Here the CDR3 reads CASSLTDYTEAFF. As DNA, the CDR3 is TGTGCCAGCAGCTTAACGGACTACACTGAAGCTTTCTTT. Using reference TRBV7-3 and TRBJ1-1 for the parts outside the CDR3, the full variable domain is GAGVSQTPSNKVTEKGKYVELRCDPISGHTALYWYRQSLGQGPEFLIYFQGTGAADDSGLPNDRFFAVRPEGSVSTLKIQRTERGDSAVYLCASSLTDYTEAFFGQGTRLTVV.